The 16 T cell receptor beta chains below were found in one sample sequenced in a study of cytomegalovirus exposure and HLA in healthy donors. The PCR was carried out with 60 Vbeta primers and 13 Jbeta primers. Generated by immunoSEQ multiplex PCR, the TCRdb table keeps only in-frame clones and is missing some. The sample lists under 200,000 clones, 75% to 90% occurring once. The material sequenced was PBMCs. The receptor set was obtained from a woman under 30 in good health and CMV-seronegative.

The rearrangement links TRBV28 to TRBJ1-2; D is unclear. Germline CDR1 reads MDHEN; CDR2 reads SYDVKM. Between the trimmed V and J ends, which lost 6 bases and 0 bases, there was a span of 8 bases. CDR3 length: 13 residues. The CDR3 region has the DNA TGTGCCAGCAGCTTACGTACTAACTATGGCTACACCTTC. It encodes CASSLRTNYGYTF.

The chain links TRBV5-5 to TRBJ1-5; 7 bases match TRBD1. Germline V gene data show CDR1 as SGHKS and CDR2 as YYEKEE (reference sequence). J gave up 4 bases and V 2 bases, and 3 bases lay outside the gene matches. This CDR3 contains 14 residues. Written as DNA, the CDR3 is TGTGCCAGCAGCTTAGGACAGGAAAATCAGCCCCAGCATTTT. Its protein product is CASSLGQENQPQHF.

This chain connects TRBV2 to TRBJ2-7; 15 bases are shared with TRBD2. J gave up 7 bases and V 7 bases, and 5 bases lay outside the gene matches. Germline CDR1 and CDR2: SNHLY and FYNNEI. The CDR3 runs 14 residues. CDR3 residues: CASIRTSGGEEQYF. DNA of the CDR3: TGTGCCAGCATTCGGACTAGCGGGGGGGAAGAGCAGTACTTC.

The chain employs TRBV23-1 and TRBJ1-2, with TRBD1 matching 7 bases. TRBV23-1 is noted as an ORF with a role that remains uncertain. This CDR3 comprises 16 residues. Trimming took 2 bases from V and 3 from J; bases not matched to a gene: 9. The CDR3 DNA reads TGCGCCAGCAGTCAAGGTGAGAGGGGGCATTACTATGGCTACACCTTC. This codes for CASSQGERGHYYGYTF.

This chain joins TRBV21-1 and TRBJ2-4; no check of the table's D call, TRBD2, against the DNA was made. TRBV21-1 is designated a pseudogene. The CDR3 sequence is 13 residues long. The CDR3 DNA is TGTGCCAGCAGAATGGACTACGGAAACATTCAGTACTTC. This gives the protein CASRMDYGNIQYF.

The rearrangement joins TRBV10-3 to TRBJ2-3; TRBD2 aligns across 8 bases. This CDR3 spans 15 amino acids. V shed 4 bases, J shed 2 bases, and the junction held 5 bases outside the gene matches. CDR1 is ENHRY, CDR2 SYGVKD, per germline. The CDR3, as DNA: TGTGCCATCAGTGGTAGCGGGGTTATCACAGATACGCAGTATTTT. Translation: CAISGSGVITDTQYF.

The chain uses TRBV27 and TRBJ1-3, with D possibly being TRBD1 (5 bases). V lost 8 bases to trimming and J lost 4 bases, with 18 bases between them. Per the germline V gene, CDR1 is MNHEY and CDR2 is SMNVEV (reference sequence). The CDR3 has 15 residues. This CDR3 is CASPAEGARGNTIYF. The CDR3 region has the DNA TGTGCCAGCCCCGCCGAAGGGGCGAGAGGAAACACCATATATTTT.

This chain joins TRBV5-5 and TRBJ2-7, with TRBD2 matching 7 bases. The CDR3 extends over 16 amino acids. Germline values: CDR1 SGHKS, CDR2 YYEKEE (reference sequence). Trimming cost V 1 base and J 2 bases; bases outside gene matches: 9. CDR3 DNA: TGTGCCAGCAGCTTGACCACCGGGGCGGGGGCCTACGAGCAGTACTTC. Amino acids: CASSLTTGAGAYEQYF. Filled out from reference TRBV5-5 and TRBJ2-7, the complete variable domain reads DAGVTQSPTHLIKTRGQQVTLRCSPISGHKSVSWYQQVLGQGPQFIFQYYEKEERGRGNFPDRFSARQFPNYSSELNVNALLLGDSALYLCASSLTTGAGAYEQYFGPGTRLTVT.

With regard to this clone: One junction end does not reproduce the germline sequence, and a read error may be involved. This CDR3 reads CASSLEGRGYNEQLF. The CDR3 region has the DNA TGTGCCAGCAGCTTAGAGGGGAGGGGATACAATGAGCAGCTCTTC. V usage is TRBV7-3 and J usage is TRBJ2-1; 7 bases align to TRBD2. This CDR3 has 15 amino acids. Germline CDR1 SGHTA, CDR2 FQGTGA.

This chain joins TRBV6-5 and TRBJ2-2; a possible D gene is TRBD2 (6 bases). CDR3 length: 15 residues. The V end lost 0 bases, the J end lost 7 bases, and 12 bases lay between the germline ends. CDR1 and CDR2 (germline): MNHEY, SVGAGI. The CDR3, as DNA: TGTGCCAGCAGTTACTCGAGTTCCGGGGGCGGGGAGCTGTTTTTT. It encodes CASSYSSSGGGELFF.

This clone was detected only a few times. The V call is TRBV10-3, the J call TRBJ2-1, with 9 bases fitting TRBD2. Germline assignment: CDR1 ENHRY and CDR2 SYGVKD. V dropped 2 bases and J dropped 4; count of bases not matched to a gene: 9. CDR3 size: 17 residues. In DNA form, the CDR3 reads TGTGCCATCAGTGAGGGGACTAGCCCGACTCCATACAATGAGCAGTTCTTC. This sequence encodes CAISEGTSPTPYNEQFF.

The chain joins TRBV28 to TRBJ1-1, with 7 bases aligning to TRBD1. This CDR3 has 15 amino acids. The junction had 6 bases not matched to a gene; V was cut back by 5 bases and J by 0 bases. Germline V gene data show CDR1 as MDHEN and CDR2 as SYDVKM. The CDR3 bases are TGTGCCAGCAGTCGGACAGGTGTCATGAACACTGAAGCTTTCTTT. This gives the protein CASSRTGVMNTEAFF.

The CDR3 nucleotides are TGTGCCAGCTGCTCCCACATCTACGAGCAGTACTTC. Protein sequence: CASCSHIYEQYF. The J gene is TRBJ2-7, the V gene TRBV28; D is unclear. Trimming took 8 bases from V and 3 from J, leaving 11 bases between them. Germline lookup yields CDR1 MDHEN and CDR2 SYDVKM. CDR3 length: 12 residues.

This chain's CDR3 is CAWSHFTGTNQPQHF. CDR3 bases: TGTGCCTGGAGTCATTTTACAGGGACCAATCAGCCCCAGCATTTT. The rearrangement joins TRBV30 to TRBJ1-5; D possibly corresponds to TRBD1 (6 bases). The ends were cut back, 2 bases at V and 3 bases at J, with 14 bases in the middle. CDR3 length: 15 residues. CDR1 is GTSNPN and CDR2 is SVGIG in the germline V gene (reference sequence).

This chain joins TRBV7-9 and TRBJ1-4; D call uncertain. Looked up from germline, CDR1 is SEHNR and CDR2 is FQNEAQ (reference sequence). Trimming cost V 5 bases and J 6 bases, with 16 bases left between them. The CDR3 contains 15 residues. The CDR3 spells CASSQSGGGDEKLFF. CDR3 DNA sequence: TGTGCCAGCAGCCAATCTGGTGGAGGAGATGAAAAACTGTTTTTT. The entire variable domain, with the rest obtained from reference TRBV7-9 and TRBJ1-4, is as follows: DTGVSQNPRHKITKRGQNVTFRCDPISEHNRLYWYRQTLGQGPEFLTYFQNEAQLEKSRLLSDRFSAERPKGSFSTLEIQRTEQGDSAMYLCASSQSGGGDEKLFFGSGTQLSVL.

J is TRBJ1-2 and V is TRBV13; 11 bases map to TRBD1. The J segment lost 8 bases and the V segment lost 0 bases, leaving 5 bases of the junction unmatched. The CDR3 loop spans 15 amino acids. CDR1 and CDR2 (germline): PRHDT, FYEKMQ (reference sequence). CDR3 DNA sequence: TGTGCCAGCAGCTTAGGCAGGGGGACAGGGGGGGGCTACACCTTC. It encodes CASSLGRGTGGGYTF.